The clone carrying this TCR beta chain was seen just once. Within the sample, other DNA sequences also encode this same CDR3. Isolated RNA was reverse transcribed into cDNA used as the sequencing template. The repertoire was sequenced with immunoSEQ multiplex PCR; TCRdb's copy has only in-frame clones and lacks some. This table has about 120,000 clones, around two fifths appearing once. This entry comes from a study of CD8+ T cells in alopecia areata. Study-level background: Twice daily, treated patients received 5 to 10 mg of oral tofacitinib.

The germline V and J ends were trimmed by 0 bases and 4 bases, with 3 bases remaining between them. Germline V gene data show CDR1 as KGHSH and CDR2 as LQKENI. CDR3 size: 12 residues. The TCR originated in a human donor with alopecia areata. Specimen: CD4+ T cells sorted from blood. The chain links TRBV18 to TRBJ2-5; D unresolved. CDR3 in amino acids: CASSPPGETQYF. CDR3 DNA sequence: TGTGCCAGCTCACCACCGGGAGAGACCCAGTACTTC.